The rows below give T cell receptor beta chains drawn from one sample of a study of blood T cell repertoires in COVID-19. The protocol was immunoSEQ multiplex PCR, while the TCRdb copy is restricted to in-frame clones and leaves out a portion. The data show around 300,000 clones, more than 70% seen once. Sequenced input: PBMCs or T cells enriched from blood (not recorded which). These receptors all come from a woman in her twenties or thirties who had recovered from COVID-19. The CDR3 runs from the conserved cysteine through the conserved F or W. A D gene is named only where the DNA matches it firmly. The size entry is marked missing in some rows and otherwise reads once, few, many or a size class.

v_call: TRBV6-5
j_call: TRBJ1-2
clone_size: .
d_call: .
cdr3_aa: CASSYGGDLNYGYTF
cdr3_nt: TGTGCCAGCAGTTACGGCGGGGACCTGAACTATGGCTACACCTTC

v_call: TRBV12-5
j_call: TRBJ1-1
clone_size: .
d_call: TRBD1
cdr3_aa: CASGLSRDRGRRTEAFF
cdr3_nt: TGTGCTAGTGGTTTGTCCCGGGACAGGGGGCGTCGGACTGAAGCTTTCTTT

v_call: TRBV19
j_call: TRBJ2-3
clone_size: .
d_call: TRBD1
cdr3_aa: CASNRGPGQGYTDTQYF
cdr3_nt: TGTGCCAGCAACAGGGGACCGGGACAGGGTTACACAGATACGCAGTATTTT

v_call: TRBV15
j_call: TRBJ2-3
clone_size: .
d_call: TRBD1
cdr3_aa: CATSRGLRQGIADTQYF
cdr3_nt: TGTGCCACCAGCAGAGGCCTTAGACAGGGGATAGCAGATACGCAGTATTTT

v_call: TRBV7-9
j_call: TRBJ2-3
clone_size: once
d_call: .
cdr3_aa: CASSPPRSLAQYF
cdr3_nt: TGTGCCAGCAGCCCACCACGATCCTTAGCGCAGTATTTT

v_call: TRBV30
j_call: TRBJ1-3
clone_size: few
d_call: .
cdr3_aa: CAWTGGPGNTIYF
cdr3_nt: TGTGCCTGGACCGGGGGACCTGGAAACACCATATATTTT

v_call: TRBV2
j_call: TRBJ1-2
clone_size: .
d_call: .
cdr3_aa: CASSEGWGQDYGYTF
cdr3_nt: TGTGCCAGCAGTGAGGGGTGGGGCCAGGACTATGGCTACACCTTC

v_call: TRBV5-4
j_call: TRBJ2-7
clone_size: .
d_call: .
cdr3_aa: CASSLGPLAGHYEQYF
cdr3_nt: TGTGCCAGCAGCTTGGGCCCCCTGGCGGGGCACTACGAGCAGTACTTC

v_call: TRBV3-1/TRBV3-2
j_call: TRBJ2-7
clone_size: .
d_call: .
cdr3_aa: CASSQGAAYEQYF
cdr3_nt: TGTGCCAGCAGCCAAGGGGCTGCCTACGAGCAGTACTTC

v_call: TRBV5-1
j_call: TRBJ1-1
clone_size: .
d_call: TRBD1
cdr3_aa: CASSLLGTGNTEAFF
cdr3_nt: TGCGCCAGCAGCTTACTCGGGACAGGGAACACTGAAGCTTTCTTT

v_call: TRBV4-2
j_call: TRBJ2-1
clone_size: .
d_call: TRBD2
cdr3_aa: CASSQDWTGLGSNEQFF
cdr3_nt: TGTGCCAGCAGCCAAGATTGGACGGGACTAGGGAGCAATGAGCAGTTCTTC

v_call: TRBV7-9
j_call: TRBJ1-1
clone_size: .
d_call: .
cdr3_aa: CASSLVVENTEAFF
cdr3_nt: TGTGCCAGCAGCTTAGTTGTAGAGAACACTGAAGCTTTCTTT

v_call: TRBV28
j_call: TRBJ1-6
clone_size: .
d_call: TRBD1
cdr3_aa: CASSTTGQVDSPLHF
cdr3_nt: TGTGCCAGCAGTACTACGGGACAGGTGGATTCACCCCTCCACTTT

v_call: TRBV28
j_call: TRBJ1-5
clone_size: few
d_call: .
cdr3_aa: CASSLDIQVSQHF
cdr3_nt: TGTGCCAGCAGTTTAGACATCCAAGTGTCCCAGCATTTT

v_call: TRBV5-4
j_call: TRBJ2-1
clone_size: .
d_call: TRBD2
cdr3_aa: CASSQTSGGDNEQFF
cdr3_nt: TGTGCCAGCAGCCAGACTAGCGGGGGGGACAATGAGCAGTTCTTC

v_call: TRBV27
j_call: TRBJ1-1
clone_size: .
d_call: TRBD1
cdr3_aa: CASSSDRGLGEAFF
cdr3_nt: TGTGCCAGCAGTTCTGACAGGGGGCTTGGTGAAGCTTTCTTT

v_call: TRBV3-1/TRBV3-2
j_call: TRBJ2-7
clone_size: .
d_call: TRBD1
cdr3_aa: CASSRGQGFSEQYF
cdr3_nt: TGTGCCAGCAGCCGGGGACAGGGGTTCTCGGAGCAGTACTTC

v_call: TRBV28
j_call: TRBJ2-7
clone_size: .
d_call: .
cdr3_aa: CASRSGGTFYEQYF
cdr3_nt: TGTGCCAGCAGGTCAGGGGGGACGTTCTACGAGCAGTACTTC